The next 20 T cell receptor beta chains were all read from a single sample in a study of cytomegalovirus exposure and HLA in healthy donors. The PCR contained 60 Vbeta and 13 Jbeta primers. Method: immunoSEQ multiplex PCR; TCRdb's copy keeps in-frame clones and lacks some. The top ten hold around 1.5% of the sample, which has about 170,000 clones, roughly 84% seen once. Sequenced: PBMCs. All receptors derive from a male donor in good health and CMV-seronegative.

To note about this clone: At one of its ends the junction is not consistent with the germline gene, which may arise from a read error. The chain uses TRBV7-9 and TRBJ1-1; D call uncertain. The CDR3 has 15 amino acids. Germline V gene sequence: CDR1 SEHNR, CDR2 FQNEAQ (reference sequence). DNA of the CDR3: TGTTCCAGCAGCTTAGGGCCCCCCATGAACACTGAAGCTTTCTTT. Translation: CSSSLGPPMNTEAFF.

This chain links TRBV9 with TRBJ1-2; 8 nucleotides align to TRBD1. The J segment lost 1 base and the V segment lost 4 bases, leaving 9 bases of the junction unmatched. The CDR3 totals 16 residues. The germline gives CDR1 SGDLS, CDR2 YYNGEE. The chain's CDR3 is CASSPDRGKGNYGYTF. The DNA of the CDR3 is TGTGCCAGCAGCCCCGACAGGGGCAAGGGTAACTATGGCTACACCTTC. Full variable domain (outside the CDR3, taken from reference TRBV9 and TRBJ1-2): DSGVTQTPKHLITATGQRVTLRCSPRSGDLSVYWYQQSLDQGLQFLIQYYNGEERAKGNILERFSAQQFPDLHSELNLSSLELGDSALYFCASSPDRGKGNYGYTFGSGTRLTVV.

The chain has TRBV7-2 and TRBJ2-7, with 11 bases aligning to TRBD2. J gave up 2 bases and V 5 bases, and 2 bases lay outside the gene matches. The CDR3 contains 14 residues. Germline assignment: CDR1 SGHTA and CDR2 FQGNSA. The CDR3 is CASSLTSGAYEQYF. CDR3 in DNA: TGTGCCAGCAGCCTGACTAGCGGGGCCTACGAGCAGTACTTC.

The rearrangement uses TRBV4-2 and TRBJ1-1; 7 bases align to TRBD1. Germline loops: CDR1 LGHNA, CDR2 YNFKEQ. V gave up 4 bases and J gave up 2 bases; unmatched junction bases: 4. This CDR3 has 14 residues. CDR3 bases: TGTGCCAGCAGCCGAGGACAGGCAAACACTGAAGCTTTCTTT. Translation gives CASSRGQANTEAFF.

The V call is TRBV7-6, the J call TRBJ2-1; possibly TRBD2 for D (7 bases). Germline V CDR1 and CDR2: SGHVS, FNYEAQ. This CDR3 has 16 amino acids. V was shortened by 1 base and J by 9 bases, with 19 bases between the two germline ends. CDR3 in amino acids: CASSLGEGHANGEQFF. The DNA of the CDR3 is TGTGCCAGCAGCTTAGGGGAGGGACACGCCAATGGTGAGCAGTTCTTC.

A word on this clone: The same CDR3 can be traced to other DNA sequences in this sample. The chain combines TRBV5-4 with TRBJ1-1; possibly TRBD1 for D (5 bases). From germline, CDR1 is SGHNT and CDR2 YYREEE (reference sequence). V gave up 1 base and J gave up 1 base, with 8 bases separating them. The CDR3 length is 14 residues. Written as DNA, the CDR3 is TGTGCCAGCAGCTTGCGTGACAGGAACACTGAAGCTTTCTTT. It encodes CASSLRDRNTEAFF.

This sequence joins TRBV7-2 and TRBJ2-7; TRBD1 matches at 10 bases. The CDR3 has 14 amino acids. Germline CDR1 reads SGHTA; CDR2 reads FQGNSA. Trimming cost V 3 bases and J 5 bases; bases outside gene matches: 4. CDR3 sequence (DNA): TGTGCCAGCAGCTTCGGGACAGGGGTTGACGAGCAGTACTTC. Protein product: CASSFGTGVDEQYF.

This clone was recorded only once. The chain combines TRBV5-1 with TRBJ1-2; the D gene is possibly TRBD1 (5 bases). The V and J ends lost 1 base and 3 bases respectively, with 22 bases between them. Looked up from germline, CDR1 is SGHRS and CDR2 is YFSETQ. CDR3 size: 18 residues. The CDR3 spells CASSLMDTVEGRYYGYTF. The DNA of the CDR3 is TGCGCCAGCAGCTTGATGGACACGGTGGAGGGTCGATACTATGGCTACACCTTC. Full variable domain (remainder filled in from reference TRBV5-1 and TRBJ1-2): KAGVTQTPRYLIKTRGQQVTLSCSPISGHRSVSWYQQTPGQGLQFLFEYFSETQRNKGNFPGRFSGRQFSNSRSEMNVSTLELGDSALYLCASSLMDTVEGRYYGYTFGSGTRLTVV.

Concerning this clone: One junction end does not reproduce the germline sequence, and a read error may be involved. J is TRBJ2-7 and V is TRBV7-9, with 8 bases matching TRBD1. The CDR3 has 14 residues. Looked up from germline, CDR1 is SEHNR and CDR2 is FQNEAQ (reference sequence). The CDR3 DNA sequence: TGTTCCAGCAGCCCATGGGACAGGCTCTACGAGCAGTACTTC. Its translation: CSSSPWDRLYEQYF.

CDR3 sequence: CASSPRDTGELFF. DNA for the CDR3: TGTGCCAGCTCACCGAGGGACACCGGGGAGCTGTTTTTT. J is TRBJ2-2 and V is TRBV18; D might be TRBD2 (5 bases). The CDR3 extends over 13 amino acids. The V gene's germline CDR1 is KGHSH and CDR2 LQKENI. The V end was cut by 3 bases, the J end by 3 bases, with 5 bases between.

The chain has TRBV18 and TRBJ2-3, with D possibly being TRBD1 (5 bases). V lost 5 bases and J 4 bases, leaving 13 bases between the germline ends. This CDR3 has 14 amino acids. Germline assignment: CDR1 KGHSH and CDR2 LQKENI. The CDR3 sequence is CASSGARIADTQYF. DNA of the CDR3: TGTGCCAGCTCAGGGGCTAGGATCGCAGATACGCAGTATTTT. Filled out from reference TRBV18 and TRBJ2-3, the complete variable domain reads NAGVMQNPRHLVRRRGQEARLRCSPMKGHSHVYWYRQLPEEGLKFMVYLQKENIIDESGMPKERFSAEFPKEGPSILRIQQVVRGDSAAYFCASSGARIADTQYFGPGTRLTVL.

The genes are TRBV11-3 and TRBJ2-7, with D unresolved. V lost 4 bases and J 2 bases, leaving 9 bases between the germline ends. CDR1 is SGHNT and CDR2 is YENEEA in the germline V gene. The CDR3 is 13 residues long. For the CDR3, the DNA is TGTGCCAGCAGCTCTGAACCTACCTACGAGCAGTACTTC. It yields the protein CASSSEPTYEQYF. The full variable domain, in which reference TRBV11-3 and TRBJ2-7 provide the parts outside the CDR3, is EAGVVQSPRYKIIEKKQPVAFWCNPISGHNTLYWYLQNLGQGPELLIRYENEEAVDDSQLPKDRFSAERLKGVDSTLKIQPAELGDSAVYLCASSSEPTYEQYFGPGTRLTVT.

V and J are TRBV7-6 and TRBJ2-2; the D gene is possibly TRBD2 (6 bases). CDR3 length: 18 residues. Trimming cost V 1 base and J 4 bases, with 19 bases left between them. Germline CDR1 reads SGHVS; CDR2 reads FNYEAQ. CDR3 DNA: TGTGCCAGCAGCTTAGTCCGGGACTCTTTGTTTCGCACCGGGGAGCTGTTTTTT. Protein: CASSLVRDSLFRTGELFF.

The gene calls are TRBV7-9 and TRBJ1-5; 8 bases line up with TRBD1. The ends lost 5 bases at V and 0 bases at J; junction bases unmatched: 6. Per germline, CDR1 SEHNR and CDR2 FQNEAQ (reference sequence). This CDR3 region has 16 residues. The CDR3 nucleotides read TGTGCCAGCAGCCGAACGACAGGGGTTAGCAATCAGCCCCAGCATTTT. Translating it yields CASSRTTGVSNQPQHF.

The CDR3 spells CASNPGSYEQYF. CDR3 in DNA: TGTGCCAGCAACCCGGGGTCCTACGAGCAGTACTTC. The chain joins TRBV28 to TRBJ2-7, with D possibly matching TRBD2 (5 bases). The CDR3 has 12 amino acids. Trimming left V 7 bases short and J 1 base short, with 8 bases between. Germline CDR1 reads MDHEN; CDR2 reads SYDVKM.

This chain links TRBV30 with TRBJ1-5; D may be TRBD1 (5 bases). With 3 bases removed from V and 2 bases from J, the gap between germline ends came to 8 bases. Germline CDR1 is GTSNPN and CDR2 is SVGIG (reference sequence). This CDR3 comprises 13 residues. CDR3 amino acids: CAWSDSRNQPQHF. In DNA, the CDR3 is TGTGCCTGGAGCGACAGTCGCAATCAGCCCCAGCATTTT. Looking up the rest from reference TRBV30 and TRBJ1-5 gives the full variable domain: SQTIHQWPATLVQPVGSPLSLECTVEGTSNPNLYWYRQAAGRGLQLLFYSVGIGQISSEVPQNLSASRPQDRQFILSSKKLLLSDSGFYLCAWSDSRNQPQHFGDGTRLSIL.

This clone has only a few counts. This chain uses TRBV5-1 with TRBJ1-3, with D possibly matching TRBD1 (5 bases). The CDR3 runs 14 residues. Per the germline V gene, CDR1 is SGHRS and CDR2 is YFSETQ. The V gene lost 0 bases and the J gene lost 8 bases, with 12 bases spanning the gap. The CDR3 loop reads CASSLGQFRDTIYF. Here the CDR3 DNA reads TGCGCCAGCAGCTTGGGACAGTTTCGAGACACCATATATTTT.

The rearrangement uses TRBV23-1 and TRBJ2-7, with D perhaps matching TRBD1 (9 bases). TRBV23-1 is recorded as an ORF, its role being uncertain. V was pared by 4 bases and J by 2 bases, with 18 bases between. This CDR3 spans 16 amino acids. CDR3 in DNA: TGCGCCAGCAGTCTCGGGAGGGACAGGGTAACCTACGAGCAGTACTTC. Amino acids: CASSLGRDRVTYEQYF.

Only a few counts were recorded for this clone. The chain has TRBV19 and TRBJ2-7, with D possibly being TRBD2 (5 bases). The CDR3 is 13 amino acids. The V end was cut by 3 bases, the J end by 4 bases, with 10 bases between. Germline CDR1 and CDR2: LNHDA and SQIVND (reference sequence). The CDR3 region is CASSMAGGYEQYF. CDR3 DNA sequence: TGTGCCAGTAGTATGGCAGGCGGGTACGAGCAGTACTTC.

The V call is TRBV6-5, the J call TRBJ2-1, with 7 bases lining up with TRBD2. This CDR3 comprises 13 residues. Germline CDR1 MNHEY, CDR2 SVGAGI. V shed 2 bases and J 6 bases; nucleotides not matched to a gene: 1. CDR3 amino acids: CASSYGTTNEQFF. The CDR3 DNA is TGTGCCAGCAGTTACGGGACTACCAATGAGCAGTTCTTC.